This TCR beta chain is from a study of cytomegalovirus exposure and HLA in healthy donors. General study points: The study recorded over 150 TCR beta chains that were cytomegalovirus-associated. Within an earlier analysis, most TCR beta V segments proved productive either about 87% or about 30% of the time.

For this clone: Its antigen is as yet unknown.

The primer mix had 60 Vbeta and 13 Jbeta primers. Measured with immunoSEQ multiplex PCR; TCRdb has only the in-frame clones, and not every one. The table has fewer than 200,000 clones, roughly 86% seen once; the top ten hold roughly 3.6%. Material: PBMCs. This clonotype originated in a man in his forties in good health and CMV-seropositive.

The CDR3 DNA reads TGTGCCTGGAAAGCCCCCGGGACACCTCCCTACGAGCAGTACTTC. Translated, it gives CAWKAPGTPPYEQYF. The gene calls are TRBV30 and TRBJ2-7; maybe TRBD1 (6 bases). Germline CDR1 reads GTSNPN; CDR2 reads SVGIG (reference sequence). The V end was cut by 4 bases, the J end by 2 bases, with 18 bases between. This CDR3 spans 15 amino acids.